The 11 T cell receptor beta chains in this list originate from one sample, sequenced in a study of blood T cell repertoires in COVID-19 (dated by TCRdb to 2018 to 2020). Libraries were built with the immunoSEQ multiplex PCR assay. TCRdb took this table from immuneACCESS and kept in-frame rearrangements with V and J called. Such tables lack part of the clones; where checked against another copy, unresolved V genes explain under half of the gap, and the rest is unexplained. The sample data list roughly 150,000 clones, and about 85% of these were observed just once. The ten largest clones represent less than 8% of the sample. Sequenced sample: peripheral blood. Every receptor here comes from a man older than 75 with COVID-19, enrolled during active disease.

The chain joins TRBV3-1 (or the pseudogene TRBV3-2) to TRBJ2-3; 8 bases are shared with TRBD2. Germline trimming cut 3 bases from V and 7 bases from J; bases unmatched to any gene: 12. The germline V gene has CDR1 LGHDT and CDR2 YNNKEL (reference sequence). This CDR3 comprises 16 residues. The CDR3 protein is CASSQSQRGPGNTQYF. The CDR3 DNA reads TGTGCCAGCAGCCAGAGCCAGCGGGGGCCGGGTAATACGCAGTATTTT.

The chain links TRBV18 to TRBJ1-4, with 10 bases that match TRBD1. After removal of 6 bases from V and 7 bases from J, the junction contained 11 bases not matched to a gene. The CDR3 length is 16 residues. CDR1 and CDR2 (germline): KGHSH, LQKENI. The CDR3 DNA follows: TGTGCCAGCTCCGAGTATCTCCGGGACAGGGGTGAAAAACTGTTTTTT. It specifies CASSEYLRDRGEKLFF.

V gene TRBV6-1 combines with J gene TRBJ2-7; 8 positions agree with TRBD1. Germline CDR1 and CDR2: MNHNS and SASEGT. Losses at the gene ends were 0 bases for V and 3 bases for J; bases not matched to a gene: 10. The CDR3 covers 17 residues. The DNA for the CDR3 is TGTGCCAGCAGTGAAGCGGGGACAGGTTGGGGTAGCTACGAGCAGTACTTC. Protein sequence: CASSEAGTGWGSYEQYF.

The V and J genes are TRBV5-5 and TRBJ1-6; a weak D match, TRBD1 (6 bases). V lost 3 bases, J lost 10 bases, and 17 bases lay in between. The CDR3 has 15 amino acids. The germline V gene has CDR1 SGHKS and CDR2 YYEKEE (reference sequence). The CDR3, as DNA: TGTGCCAGCAGCTGGGGGACATTCGGAGCCTCACCCCTCCACTTT. It translates to CASSWGTFGASPLHF. Looking up the rest from reference TRBV5-5 and TRBJ1-6 gives the full variable domain: DAGVTQSPTHLIKTRGQQVTLRCSPISGHKSVSWYQQVLGQGPQFIFQYYEKEERGRGNFPDRFSARQFPNYSSELNVNALLLGDSALYLCASSWGTFGASPLHFGNGTRLTVT.

The rearrangement uses TRBV11-2 and TRBJ1-2, with no clear D. From germline, CDR1 is SGHAT and CDR2 FQNNGV. V was pared by 4 bases and J by 8 bases, with 17 bases between. The CDR3 extends over 14 amino acids. Written as DNA, the CDR3 is TGTGCCAGCAGCTCCCACGTAAGAACCGGGGGCTACACCTTC. Translation gives CASSSHVRTGGYTF. The variable domain in full, with the rest retrieved from reference TRBV11-2 and TRBJ1-2, is EAGVAQSPRYKIIEKRQSVAFWCNPISGHATLYWYQQILGQGPKLLIQFQNNGVVDDSQLPKDRFSAERLKGVDSTLKIQPAKLEDSAVYLCASSSHVRTGGYTFGSGTRLTVV.

The chain couples TRBV6-5 to TRBJ1-2; TRBD1 matches at 7 bases. CDR3 length: 13 amino acids. Germline-derived CDR1 and CDR2 are MNHEY and SVGAGI. V was pared by 6 bases and J by 8 bases, with 9 bases of the junction left unmatched. CDR3 nucleotides: TGTGCCAGCAGCTCAGACAGGGAGTTCGGCTACACCTTC. This codes for CASSSDREFGYTF.

This chain's CDR3 is CASSQGLAGANEQFF. CDR3 DNA sequence: TGTGCCAGCAGCCAGGGACTAGCGGGGGCCAATGAGCAGTTCTTC. The chain uses TRBV11-2 and TRBJ2-1; 14 positions match TRBD2. V dropped 5 bases and J dropped 6; count of bases not matched to a gene: 3. Germline lookup yields CDR1 SGHAT and CDR2 FQNNGV. The CDR3 totals 15 residues.

The chain links TRBV5-1 to TRBJ1-1, with 7 bases fitting TRBD1. This CDR3 has 15 amino acids. V lost 5 bases, J lost 0 bases, and 7 bases stayed unmatched. Germline V CDR1 and CDR2: SGHRS, YFSETQ. CDR3 sequence: CASSSGQPMNTEAFF. DNA for the CDR3: TGCGCCAGCAGTTCGGGACAGCCCATGAACACTGAAGCTTTCTTT.

The J gene is TRBJ1-6, the V gene TRBV5-4; D not resolved. The CDR3 is 13 residues long. The ends were cut back, 0 bases at V and 13 bases at J, with 11 bases in the middle. Germline V gene lookup returns CDR1 SGHNT and CDR2 YYREEE (reference sequence). DNA for the CDR3: TGTGCCAGCAGCTTGGGTCAGACTTCTCCCCTCCACTTT. Translation: CASSLGQTSPLHF.

The CDR3 DNA is TGTGCCAGCAGCTGGACAGTCTCCTACGAGCAGTACTTC. Amino acids: CASSWTVSYEQYF. This sequence joins TRBV3-1 (or the pseudogene TRBV3-2) and TRBJ2-7, with a weak D call TRBD1 (6 bases). The CDR3 totals 13 residues. V lost 5 bases and J lost 0, with 8 bases in between. The germline V gene has CDR1 LGHDT and CDR2 YNNKEL (reference sequence).

This chain uses TRBV6-5 with TRBJ1-2; TRBD1 matches at 7 bases. The V and J ends lost 5 bases and 5 bases, in that order; junction bases with no gene match: 8. This CDR3 region has 14 residues. Germline-derived CDR1 and CDR2 are MNHEY and SVGAGI. The CDR3 nucleotides read TGTGCCAGCAGTCGACAGGGATTGGCGTATGGCTACACCTTC. This sequence encodes CASSRQGLAYGYTF.